This T cell receptor beta chain was sequenced for a study of CD8 T cells in ankylosing spondylitis. The table lists this clonotype with many counts. The antigen is undetermined. Overall study results and limits: Disease-associated clonotypes exhibited CD8+ identity and were relatively infrequent in peripheral blood.

Scientists made TCR beta libraries using quantitative 5'-RACE with molecular barcodes. TCRdb processed the 5' RACE reads anew with MiXCR; each CDR3 protein has one entry. Among 150,000 or so distinct CDR3 sequences listed, around 20% were seen once. Specimen: blood, either unsorted or a sorted T cell fraction (not recorded which). This clonotype originated in a male donor with ankylosing spondylitis or in good health (not recorded which).

The CDR3 loop reads CASSFGGNNEQFF. Written as DNA, the CDR3 is TGCGCCAGCAGCTTTGGCGGGAACAATGAGCAGTTCTTC. The genes are TRBV5-1 and TRBJ2-1; tentative D call: TRBD2 (6 bases). Trimming cost V 2 bases and J 5 bases, with 8 bases left between them. Germline V CDR1 and CDR2: SGHRS, YFSETQ. CDR3 length: 13 amino acids.